The next 2 T cell receptor beta chains were all read from a single sample in a study of T cell repertoires in cytomegalovirus infection. These TCRs are of unknown antigen specificity. TCRdb reanalysed the reads using MiXCR and keeps one entry per CDR3 protein. This sample yields hundreds of thousands of distinct CDR3 sequences, of which roughly 30% are seen a single time; about an eighth belongs to the top ten. The material was cultured CD8+ T cells from PBMCs, obtained from culture after CMV antigen stimulation. These receptors all come from a human donor in good health (CMV status not recorded). Some clones in this sample may be carry-over from other donors' samples.

V gene TRBV11-2 combines with J gene TRBJ2-1; no clear D gene. Looked up from germline, CDR1 is SGHAT and CDR2 is FQNNGV. This CDR3 spans 15 amino acids. V lost 4 bases and J lost 0, with 10 bases in between. The chain's CDR3 is CASSSSRSSYNEQFF. CDR3 DNA: TGTGCCAGCAGCTCCAGTCGAAGCTCCTACAATGAGCAGTTCTTC.

The V gene is TRBV15, the J gene TRBJ2-5; perhaps TRBD1 as D (6 bases). Germline V CDR1 and CDR2: LNHNV, YYDKDF (reference sequence). The CDR3 runs 17 residues. Trimming left V 1 base short and J 1 base short, with 16 bases between. In DNA, the CDR3 is TGTGCCACCAGCAGAGGCCTTGGACAGATAGTCCAAGAGACCCAGTACTTC. Protein: CATSRGLGQIVQETQYF.